The 27 T cell receptor beta chains below were found in one sample sequenced in a study of human T cells and chemical hapten exposure. TCRdb re-analysed the RACE reads in MiXCR, keeping a single row per CDR3 protein. Of about 49,000 distinct CDR3 sequences in the sample, 8% to 9.5% were seen once. Described time point: patch test 1, 2 weeks after DPC sensitization. Treatment here: therapeutic diphenylcyclopropenone sensitization with weekly scalp DPC. The source material was whole blood, sampled in connection with sensitization to the hapten diphenylcyclopropenone (DPC). The source is a woman between 50 and 59 years old with alopecia areata. Some clones in this sample may be carry-over from other donors' samples.

This clonotype was seen more than once but under ten times. This chain joins TRBV28 and TRBJ2-7; TRBD2 matches at 7 bases. This CDR3 has 14 residues. Germline assignment: CDR1 MDHEN and CDR2 SYDVKM. Losses at the gene ends were 4 bases for V and 6 bases for J; bases not matched to a gene: 9. CDR3 residues: CASSSAGEASEQYF. The CDR3 DNA follows: TGTGCCAGCAGTTCGGCGGGAGAGGCCTCCGAGCAGTACTTC.

Many counts were recorded for this clonotype. The gene calls are TRBV20-1 and TRBJ1-2, with 9 nucleotides matching TRBD1. The CDR3 runs 12 residues. Trimming cost V 2 bases and J 7 bases; bases outside gene matches: 2. CDR1 and CDR2 (germline): DFQATT, SNEGSKA (reference sequence). CDR3 protein: CSARRDRAGYTF. The CDR3 DNA is TGCAGTGCTAGAAGGGACAGGGCTGGCTACACCTTC.

The chain combines TRBV19 with TRBJ2-7, with TRBD2 identical over 11 bases. With 8 bases clipped from V and 4 bases from J, the junction kept 7 bases outside the gene matches. Germline lookup yields CDR1 LNHDA and CDR2 SQIVND (reference sequence). The CDR3 covers 14 residues. CDR3 sequence reads: CASAKLAGAYEQYF. The CDR3 DNA follows: TGTGCCAGTGCCAAACTAGCGGGAGCTTACGAGCAGTACTTC.

The CDR3 loop is CSARREFYGYTF. CDR3 DNA: TGCAGTGCTAGAAGAGAATTCTATGGCTACACCTTC. The V and J genes are TRBV20-1 and TRBJ1-2; D gene ambiguous. The length of the CDR3 is 12 residues. The V and J ends lost 2 bases and 4 bases respectively, with 8 bases between them. Germline-derived CDR1 and CDR2 are DFQATT and SNEGSKA (reference sequence).

This clonotype was counted at least ten times. The V call is TRBV7-9, the J call TRBJ1-2; 9 bases fit TRBD1. Trimming removed 6 bases from V and 8 bases from J; junction bases left unmatched: 7. The V gene's germline CDR1 is SEHNR and CDR2 FQNEAQ (reference sequence). The CDR3 is 13 amino acids. This CDR3 reads CASRPDRGGGYTF. The DNA of the CDR3 is TGTGCCAGCAGACCGGACAGGGGAGGCGGCTACACCTTC.

In its sample, this clonotype was seen many times. CDR3 in DNA: TGTGCCAGCAGTTTATTCCAAGGGCAGACCTCTAGCAATCAGCCCCAGCATTTT. It is translated as CASSLFQGQTSSNQPQHF. This chain uses TRBV28 with TRBJ1-5; D remains ambiguous. The V and J ends lost 1 base and 0 bases respectively, with 16 bases between them. CDR1 and CDR2 from the germline V gene are MDHEN and SYDVKM. The CDR3 is 18 amino acids.

The table lists this clonotype with many counts. The V call is TRBV7-9, the J call TRBJ2-1; a weak D match, TRBD2 (5 bases). The V end lost 1 base, the J end lost 7 bases, and 11 bases lay between the germline ends. Germline CDR1 SEHNR, CDR2 FQNEAQ (reference sequence). The CDR3 runs to 14 residues. The CDR3 reads CASSLVLALNEQFF. CDR3 bases: TGTGCCAGCAGCTTAGTTCTAGCTTTGAATGAGCAGTTCTTC.

V gene TRBV28 combines with J gene TRBJ1-5, with TRBD1 matching 11 bases. Germline V gene lookup returns CDR1 MDHEN and CDR2 SYDVKM. V gave up 8 bases and J gave up 7 bases; unmatched junction bases: 10. The CDR3 loop spans 15 amino acids. Here the CDR3 reads CASGRTGGAGQPQHF. CDR3 in DNA: TGTGCCAGCGGGAGGACAGGGGGCGCCGGGCAGCCCCAGCATTTT. Using reference TRBV28 and TRBJ1-5 for the parts outside the CDR3, the full variable domain is DVKVTQSSRYLVKRTGEKVFLECVQDMDHENMFWYRQDPGLGLRLIYFSYDVKMKEKGDIPEGYSVSREKKERFSLILESASTNQTSMYLCASGRTGGAGQPQHFGDGTRLSIL.

This clonotype has a count of ten or more. The rearrangement uses TRBV4-3 and TRBJ2-1; D gene uncertain. CDR1 is LGHNA, CDR2 YSLEER, per germline. This CDR3 region has 17 residues. The ends were cut back, 4 bases at V and 0 bases at J, with 16 bases in the middle. CDR3 nucleotides: TGCGCCAGCAGCCGTTCGAGGACCCGGAACTCCTACAATGAGCAGTTCTTC. It specifies CASSRSRTRNSYNEQFF.

This clonotype showed up many times. CDR3 in amino acids: CAISGGTSAYEQYF. CDR3 bases: TGTGCCATCAGTGGGGGGACTAGCGCCTACGAGCAGTACTTC. V gene TRBV10-3 combines with J gene TRBJ2-7; 10 bases map to TRBD2. CDR3 length equals 14 residues. Germline V CDR1 and CDR2: ENHRY, SYGVKD. V was clipped by 4 bases and J by 2 bases; unmatched bases: 2.

This clonotype was counted ten times or more. This chain uses TRBV6-5 with TRBJ2-7; 7 nucleotides agree with TRBD1. Trimming cost V 1 base and J 6 bases; bases outside gene matches: 12. From germline, CDR1 is MNHEY and CDR2 SVGAGI. The CDR3 has 16 residues. Here the CDR3 reads CASSYYWAPGGGEQYF. DNA of the CDR3: TGTGCCAGCAGTTACTATTGGGCCCCAGGGGGTGGCGAGCAGTACTTC.

This clonotype was recorded at least ten times. This chain connects TRBV20-1 to TRBJ2-7; D possibly uses TRBD1 or TRBD2 (5 bases each). V lost 1 base, J lost 7 bases, and 20 bases lay in between. The CDR3 covers 15 residues. Germline V CDR1 and CDR2: DFQATT, SNEGSKA (reference sequence). CDR3 residues: CSARVTLGPRQEQYF. The CDR3 region has the DNA TGCAGTGCTAGAGTAACCCTGGGACCGAGACAGGAGCAGTACTTC.

The chain combines TRBV28 with TRBJ2-1, with TRBD2 matching over 8 bases. Trimming cost V 10 bases and J 2 bases; bases outside gene matches: 10. The CDR3 spans 15 residues. In germline, CDR1 is MDHEN, CDR2 SYDVKM. CDR3 protein: CATTSPGGAYNEQFF. CDR3 DNA: TGTGCCACCACCTCACCGGGAGGGGCCTACAATGAGCAGTTCTTC.

This clonotype came up many times. The chain recombines TRBV18 with TRBJ1-6, with TRBD1 matching over 8 bases. J lost 3 bases, V lost 4 bases, and 5 bases had no gene match. The CDR3 is 16 residues long. Germline lookup yields CDR1 KGHSH and CDR2 LQKENI. The CDR3 spells CASSRQGSGYNSPLHF. The CDR3 nucleotides read TGTGCCAGCTCACGACAGGGGAGCGGCTATAATTCACCCCTCCACTTT.

V gene TRBV2 combines with J gene TRBJ2-7; 10 nucleotides match TRBD2. Germline CDR1 and CDR2: SNHLY and FYNNEI. The CDR3 is made up of 13 amino acids. J was trimmed by 6 bases and V by 7 bases; bases with no gene match: 6. Here the CDR3 reads CASIPSGSLEQYF. In DNA, the CDR3 is TGTGCCAGCATTCCTAGCGGGAGTCTCGAGCAGTACTTC.

This clonotype was recorded a few times. The CDR3 here is CSVRTGGFNEQYF. CDR3 nucleotides: TGCAGCGTTCGGACAGGGGGCTTCAACGAGCAGTACTTC. The chain has TRBV29-1 and TRBJ2-7, with 11 bases aligning to TRBD1. Trimming removed 5 bases from V and 5 bases from J; junction bases left unmatched: 5. The CDR3 runs 13 residues. Germline CDR1 is SQVTM and CDR2 is ANQGSEA.

Sample share makes this clonotype medium-sized (0.01 to 0.1%). The chain carries TRBV29-1 and TRBJ2-7; possible D gene TRBD2, 5 bases. The ends were cut back, 5 bases at V and 2 bases at J, with 13 bases in the middle. Germline CDR1 is SQVTM and CDR2 is ANQGSEA. The CDR3 loop spans 13 amino acids. The CDR3: CSVTRDLPYEQYF. CDR3 in DNA: TGCAGCGTTACCCGGGATTTACCCTACGAGCAGTACTTC.

This clonotype showed up just a few times. This may be a read error, as it is one base from a much larger clone. The chain employs TRBV28 and TRBJ2-7; no reliable D call. The germline gives CDR1 MDHEN, CDR2 SYDVKM. Trimming took off 5 bases at V and 1 base at J, with 3 bases between the two ends. The CDR3 totals 11 residues. In DNA, the CDR3 is TGTGCCAGCAGTCAATCCTACGAGCAGTACTTC. Its translation: CASSQSYEQYF.

This clonotype was observed many times. V and J are TRBV7-2 and TRBJ2-5; TRBD2 is a possible D gene (5 bases). This CDR3 is 14 amino acids long. Germline values: CDR1 SGHTA, CDR2 FQGNSA. V was shortened by 0 bases and J by 4 bases, with 9 bases between the two germline ends. This chain's CDR3 is CASSLAGRGETQYF. The CDR3 DNA reads TGTGCCAGCAGCTTAGCAGGGAGAGGAGAGACCCAGTACTTC.

This clonotype has only a few counts. This sequence joins TRBV29-1 and TRBJ1-2, with 9 bases fitting TRBD1. This CDR3 region has 14 residues. Trimming at V came to 4 bases and at J to 4 bases, leaving 7 bases not matched to a gene. The germline gives CDR1 SQVTM, CDR2 ANQGSEA. CDR3 in amino acids: CSVGDRDRAYGYTF. For the CDR3, the DNA is TGCAGCGTTGGGGACCGGGACAGGGCCTATGGCTACACCTTC.

This clonotype was recorded many times. The junction and the germline gene differ at one end; a read error may be behind it. The rearrangement uses TRBV20-1 and TRBJ2-3, with 8 nucleotides matching TRBD2. The CDR3 contains 14 residues. CDR1 and CDR2 from the germline V gene are DFQATT and SNEGSKA (reference sequence). The CDR3 region has the DNA TGTTCGGCGGCGGGAGGATCTAGCACAGATACGCAGTATTTT. Translated: CSAAGGSSTDTQYF.

This clonotype was seen many times. This chain uses TRBV5-1 with TRBJ2-7; 12 bases line up with TRBD2. The J segment lost 2 bases and the V segment lost 0 bases, leaving 3 bases of the junction unmatched. Germline CDR1 and CDR2: SGHRS and YFSETQ. This CDR3 is built from 16 residues. The CDR3 spells CASSLGPSGRAYEQYF. The CDR3 region has the DNA TGCGCCAGCAGCTTGGGTCCTAGCGGGAGGGCCTACGAGCAGTACTTC.

The table lists this clonotype with a few counts. The chain has TRBV28 and TRBJ1-4, with D perhaps matching TRBD1 (6 bases). V gave up 8 bases and J gave up 7 bases, with 11 bases separating them. The CDR3 is made up of 12 amino acids. The germline gives CDR1 MDHEN, CDR2 SYDVKM. The CDR3, as DNA: TGTGCCAGCCGGGGAGGGGGTGAAAAACTGTTTTTT. Translating it yields CASRGGGEKLFF.

This clonotype came up many times. CDR3 in DNA: TGTGCCTGGGCTAGGGACCGGACCTACGAGCAGTACTTC. Amino acid sequence: CAWARDRTYEQYF. V usage is TRBV30 and J usage is TRBJ2-7; D may be TRBD1 or TRBD2 (5 bases each). Trimming left V 5 bases short and J 2 bases short, with 13 bases between. This CDR3 is built from 13 residues. In germline, CDR1 is GTSNPN, CDR2 SVGIG (reference sequence).

The sample holds many counts of this clonotype. V is TRBV20-1 and J is TRBJ2-1; 10 positions agree with TRBD2. V lost 6 bases to trimming and J lost 8 bases; unmatched junction nucleotides: 13. The CDR3 contains 15 residues. Per the germline V gene, CDR1 is DFQATT and CDR2 is SNEGSKA (reference sequence). The CDR3 protein is CSAQSGLAGADEQFF. DNA of the CDR3: TGCAGTGCCCAATCTGGGCTAGCGGGAGCTGATGAGCAGTTCTTC.

This clonotype has a handful of counts. V is TRBV28 and J is TRBJ1-5; D might be TRBD1 (6 bases). The CDR3 has 14 residues. The germline CDR1 and CDR2 sequences are MDHEN and SYDVKM. Trimming left V 7 bases short and J 2 bases short, with 12 bases between. The CDR3 bases are TGTGCCAGCACCCTACAGGGAGGCAATCAGCCCCAGCATTTT. As protein: CASTLQGGNQPQHF.

The gene calls are TRBV20-1 and TRBJ1-1, with TRBD1 as a possible D gene (5 bases). Germline V gene sequence: CDR1 DFQATT, CDR2 SNEGSKA (reference sequence). The CDR3 has 11 amino acids. The germline V and J ends were trimmed by 7 bases and 4 bases, with 10 bases remaining between them. This CDR3 reads CSESGGTEAFF. In nucleotides, the CDR3 is TGCAGTGAATCGGGGGGCACTGAAGCTTTCTTT.